Only one count was recorded for the clone carrying this TCR beta chain. This specimen belongs to a study of blood T cell repertoires in COVID-19. Looking at the study overall: PBMCs, B-cell-depleted T cells, or T cells were the source of the cDNA or gDNA that made up the material.

Sequenced by immunoSEQ multiplex PCR; TCRdb stores in-frame clones only, minus some. The sample carries 360,000 or so clones, about nine tenths recorded once. Participant reports of clinical history set cohort assignment. The CDR3 runs to 14 residues. Germline V gene lookup returns CDR1 MDHEN and CDR2 SYDVKM. Between the trimmed V and J ends, which lost 8 bases and 6 bases, there was a span of 16 bases. What was sequenced was PBMCs or T cells enriched from blood (not recorded which). The clonotype originates from a woman aged 25 to 39 who had been exposed to COVID-19. The rearrangement links TRBV28 to TRBJ1-4; D might be TRBD1 (6 bases). DNA of the CDR3: TGTGCCAGCTTCAAGCAGGGGTGGCATGAAAAACTGTTTTTT. Amino acid sequence: CASFKQGWHEKLFF.